This T cell receptor (beta chain) was captured in a study of T cell repertoires in cytomegalovirus infection (dated by TCRdb to between 2018 and 2021). About the study as a whole: The peptide stimulations were aimed at well-studied HLA-B-restricted epitopes as well as recently identified HLA-C-restricted CMV epitopes, whose presentation resists viral immunomodulation. Because public TCR beta signatures pointed to carriage of CMV infection together with the matching HLA type, the HLA type of each donor mattered for the analysis.

Points the paper makes about the study in general: Cumulative frequency of public TCR beta family members discriminated carriers of CMV infection plus the relevant HLA type in this cohort and an independent 352-donor cohort. The ex vivo response was dominated by HLA-C-restricted CMV-specific TCR beta clonotypes, which also provided the single most frequent clonotype in two of eight donors.

Sequencing was performed on an Illumina HiSeq 1500. Clones were called with MiXCR by TCRdb after fastp trimmed the public reads at Q25, and only in-frame beta chains were retained. Entries are consolidated by CDR3 protein sequence, retaining the most common genes and DNA. The sample includes 150,000 or so distinct CDR3 sequences, with about 20% observed a single time. The top ten hold 20% to 30% of the sample. The treatment or condition label here, explained by the study, means: in vitro stimulation with specific CMV peptide epitopes to enrich CMV-specific T cells. The CDR1 and CDR2 encoded by the germline V gene (reference sequence) are SEHNR and FQNEAQ. The junction shows trimming of 2 bases on V and 11 bases on J, plus 12 bases between the germline ends. Inclusive of the bounding cysteine and phenylalanine, the CDR3 is 12 residues long. Only CDR3 DNA remains: 36 bases, in frame from the first base.

In this sample, this clonotype turned up a few times. It has no known antigen specificity. The input lacks base qualities; no much larger clone sits a single base away. Sequencing was performed on CD8+ T cells from cultured PBMCs, taken from culture after CMV antigen stimulation. The rearranged segments are TRBV7-9 and TRBJ1-1, and TRBD1 may be the D gene, going by 5 matching bases. This TCR was recovered from a human donor in good health (CMV status not recorded). Some clones in this sample may be carry-over from other donors' samples. The nucleotide sequence reads TGTGCCAGCAGCTTAACCGCCAGGGAGGCTTTCTTT. Translated, this gives CASSLTAREAFF.